These T cell receptor beta chains were read from a single sample in a study of PD-1 blockade in classical Hodgkin lymphoma. TCRdb's copy holds only in-frame clones and misses some; the assay was immunoSEQ multiplex PCR. The sample includes tens of thousands of clones, about nine tenths seen only once; the top ten take approximately 9.1%. The sequences come from peripheral blood mononuclear cells (PBMCs), collected at baseline. These receptors were taken from a human donor with classical Hodgkin lymphoma. Both conserved end residues are part of each CDR3. The order of the fields is V gene, J gene, CDR3 protein.

TRBV10-3	TRBJ1-2	CAISLGTGYGYTF
TRBV28	TRBJ2-3	CASRETKGLAADTQYF
TRBV4-1	TRBJ2-7	CASSQYLGGAYEQYF
TRBV5-6	TRBJ1-4	CASSLERGFRGEKLFF
TRBV5-1	TRBJ2-3	CASSLGGLAGPDTQYF
TRBV11-2	TRBJ2-3	CASSLRLAGVPDTQYF
TRBV7-7	TRBJ2-2	CASSPWTSGRADTGELFF
TRBV29-1	TRBJ1-3	CSVDSSGNTIYF
TRBV27	TRBJ2-3	CASSLGVGDTQYF
TRBV7-9	TRBJ1-1	CASSRQTGKATEAFF
TRBV27	TRBJ2-7	CASSLSGTGRYEQYF
TRBV5-1	TRBJ1-6	CASSSRAPGQGVSPLHF
TRBV15	TRBJ2-3	CATSRLEGGLAGGRDTQYF
TRBV5-4	TRBJ2-3	CASSQSQGAMFTDTQYF
TRBV7-2	TRBJ1-2	CASSLVGTASNYGYTF
TRBV18	TRBJ1-3	CASSPPGQGVYTIYF
TRBV7-8	TRBJ2-1	CASSYGTSGYNEQFF
TRBV5-4	TRBJ2-2	CASSLSGRNTGELFF
TRBV5-1	TRBJ1-1	CASSVDRGLNTEAFF
TRBV5-6	TRBJ2-2	CASSSTGELFF
TRBV10-2	TRBJ1-1	CASIEVGGVNTEAFF
TRBV27	TRBJ2-6	CASSFLMTGAGANVLTF